This T cell receptor beta chain was captured by sequencing in a study of cytomegalovirus exposure and HLA in healthy donors. Primers: 60 Vbeta forward and 13 Jbeta reverse. The authors' processing: Some 80 million unique TCR beta chains, roughly 11 million shared, were counted in a later analysis. The protocol was immunoSEQ multiplex PCR, while the TCRdb copy is restricted to in-frame clones and leaves out a portion. For V, J and clone size, that table is used; D and trimming come from the DNA. The sample comprises around 84,000 clones, roughly 80% of which are singletons, and 3% to 3.5% rests with the top ten. This CDR3 spans 14 amino acids. The trim removed 5 bases at V and 11 bases at J, leaving 13 bases unmatched. Germline values: CDR1 SGHAT, CDR2 FQDESV (reference sequence).

The material sequenced was PBMCs. The TCR sequence derives from a man aged 45-65 years in good health and CMV-seronegative. The genes are TRBV11-1 and TRBJ1-1, with 8 bases identical to TRBD1. CDR3 coding DNA: TGTGCCAGCAGCCGAGGACAGGGCCAAACTAGGGCTTTCTTT. It encodes CASSRGQGQTRAFF.